The 25 T cell receptor beta chains in this list originate from one sample, sequenced in a study of blood T cell repertoires in COVID-19. Repertoires were generated with immunoSEQ multiplex PCR, while TCRdb's copy carries only in-frame clones and drops some. The data contain roughly 210,000 clones, around 90% of them singletons. The specimen was peripheral blood. The source of these receptors is a man aged 65 to 85 with acute or convalescent COVID-19.

The chain uses TRBV5-5 and TRBJ2-7; 8 nucleotides line up with TRBD2. There are 14 residues in the CDR3. With V trimmed by 1 base and J by 4 bases, 4 bases remained unmatched. Germline V gives CDR1 SGHKS, CDR2 YYEKEE (reference sequence). In DNA, the CDR3 is TGTGCCAGCAGCTTGTGGGTAGCGGGATACGAGCAGTACTTC. Translated, it gives CASSLWVAGYEQYF.

V and J are TRBV30 and TRBJ1-6, with 9 bases fitting TRBD1. Germline V gene data show CDR1 as GTSNPN and CDR2 as SVGIG (reference sequence). The junction had 12 bases not matched to a gene; V was cut back by 8 bases and J by 7 bases. The CDR3 extends over 15 amino acids. The CDR3 nucleotides read TGTGCCGGGTCCCGGGACAGGGTCGGCAATTCACCCCTCCACTTT. As protein: CAGSRDRVGNSPLHF.

The J gene is TRBJ2-7, the V gene TRBV27, with TRBD1 matching 8 bases. Germline loops: CDR1 MNHEY, CDR2 SMNVEV (reference sequence). With 0 bases clipped from V and 3 bases from J, the junction kept 4 bases outside the gene matches. CDR3 length equals 15 residues. As DNA, the CDR3 is TGTGCCAGCAGTTTATCATCGGGACAGGACTACGAGCAGTACTTC. This translates into CASSLSSGQDYEQYF.

The chain couples TRBV7-2 to TRBJ2-7; TRBD1 matches at 8 bases. The ends lost 5 bases at V and 0 bases at J; junction bases unmatched: 3. The germline gives CDR1 SGHTA, CDR2 FQGNSA. CDR3 size: 14 residues. The DNA for the CDR3 is TGTGCCAGCAGCGTGACAGGGGCCTCCTACGAGCAGTACTTC. The encoded protein is CASSVTGASYEQYF.

This sequence joins TRBV7-3 and TRBJ2-2, with TRBD2 matching over 10 bases. Germline CDR1 reads SGHTA; CDR2 reads FQGTGA. J lost 5 bases, V lost 4 bases, and 1 base had no gene match. The CDR3 totals 14 residues. Written as DNA, the CDR3 is TGTGCCAGCAGCTCGGGACTAGCGACCGGGGAGCTGTTTTTT. This codes for CASSSGLATGELFF.

This chain joins TRBV6-5 and TRBJ1-1, with TRBD1 matching 7 bases. CDR1 and CDR2 from the germline V gene are MNHEY and SVGAGI. V trimming: 9 bases; J trimming: 5 bases; junction bases outside the gene matches: 6. The CDR3 extends over 12 amino acids. The CDR3 here is CASDRAATEAFF. The CDR3 DNA follows: TGTGCCAGTGACAGGGCTGCGACTGAAGCTTTCTTT.

This clone occurred many times. Other nucleotide sequences in the sample specify the same CDR3. This CDR3 reads CASSLAGGGNQPQHF. The CDR3 DNA reads as TGTGCCAGCAGTTTAGCTGGGGGCGGCAATCAGCCCCAGCATTTT. V and J are TRBV28 and TRBJ1-5, with a tentative D call TRBD1 (6 bases). Germline CDR1 MDHEN, CDR2 SYDVKM. This CDR3 is built from 15 residues. Deletions cut 2 bases from V and 2 bases from J, with 10 bases between. Combining the CDR3 with reference TRBV28 and TRBJ1-5 gives the whole variable domain DVKVTQSSRYLVKRTGEKVFLECVQDMDHENMFWYRQDPGLGLRLIYFSYDVKMKEKGDIPEGYSVSREKKERFSLILESASTNQTSMYLCASSLAGGGNQPQHFGDGTRLSIL.

The rearrangement links TRBV5-1 to TRBJ2-3; tentatively, D is TRBD2 (5 bases). Per germline, CDR1 SGHRS and CDR2 YFSETQ. The CDR3 is made up of 17 amino acids. Trimming cost V 4 bases and J 2 bases, with 20 bases left between them. CDR3 sequence reads: CASSPGVRAANTDTQYF. In DNA form, the CDR3 reads TGCGCCAGCAGCCCCGGGGTTCGGGCAGCCAACACAGATACGCAGTATTTT.

The chain links TRBV9 to TRBJ2-1, with 10 positions matching TRBD1. Trimming at V came to 3 bases and at J to 4 bases, leaving 7 bases not matched to a gene. Per the germline V gene, CDR1 is SGDLS and CDR2 is YYNGEE. The CDR3 contains 16 residues. The CDR3 spells CASSGGGTGVYNEQFF. The CDR3 DNA reads TGTGCCAGCAGCGGGGGCGGGACAGGGGTATACAATGAGCAGTTCTTC.

CDR3 coding DNA: TGTGCCAGCAGCCGAGTAGGGGTTGATGGCTACACCTTC. Protein: CASSRVGVDGYTF. V is TRBV3-1 (or the pseudogene TRBV3-2) and J is TRBJ1-2, with D maybe TRBD1 (5 bases). The CDR3 runs to 13 residues. Germline V gene lookup returns CDR1 LGHDT and CDR2 YNNKEL (reference sequence). V was cut by 4 bases and J by 6 bases, with 12 bases left in between.

As DNA, the CDR3 is TGTGCCAGCACCCCCCTGGGGGCTATCGACGGGACCCAGTACTTC. Translation gives CASTPLGAIDGTQYF. This chain connects TRBV6-2 or TRBV6-3 to TRBJ2-5; a weak D match, TRBD1 (6 bases). The V end lost 7 bases, the J end lost 7 bases, and 22 bases lay between the germline ends. CDR1 and CDR2 from the germline V gene are MNHEY and SVGEGT. This CDR3 is 15 amino acids long.

The table lists this clone with a count of one. CDR3 coding DNA: TGTGCCAGTAGCCAAGAGCGGCAGAGTTATGGCTACACCTTC. It translates to CASSQERQSYGYTF. The chain combines TRBV19 with TRBJ1-2, with no clear D. The V and J ends lost 6 bases and 5 bases respectively, with 16 bases between them. The CDR3 runs to 14 residues. Germline loops: CDR1 LNHDA, CDR2 SQIVND (reference sequence).

V gene TRBV28 combines with J gene TRBJ1-5; TRBD1 aligns across 7 bases. Germline assignment: CDR1 MDHEN and CDR2 SYDVKM. J was trimmed by 0 bases and V by 6 bases; bases with no gene match: 2. The CDR3 sequence is 14 residues long. The DNA of the CDR3 is TGTGCCAGCAGGACAGGGAGTAGCAATCAGCCCCAGCATTTT. Translated, it gives CASRTGSSNQPQHF.

The chain uses TRBV9 and TRBJ2-3; D is perhaps TRBD2 (5 bases). Germline CDR1 and CDR2: SGDLS and YYNGEE. This CDR3 contains 12 residues. V shed 6 bases and J shed 9 bases, with 14 bases lying between them. DNA for the CDR3: TGTGCCAGCAATTCAGGAACGGGAACGCAGTATTTT. It yields the protein CASNSGTGTQYF.

The rearrangement links TRBV24-1 to TRBJ2-4; D call uncertain. Germline CDR1 KGHDR, CDR2 SFDVKD. V was cut by 4 bases and J by 6 bases, with 9 bases left in between. CDR3 size: 13 residues. CDR3 sequence reads: CATSEPTVNIQYF. The CDR3 DNA reads as TGTGCCACCAGTGAGCCTACAGTAAACATTCAGTACTTC.

With regard to this clone: Other DNA sequences in this sample translate to the same CDR3. This chain joins TRBV27 and TRBJ1-1, with D maybe TRBD1 (5 bases). The germline V gene has CDR1 MNHEY and CDR2 SMNVEV (reference sequence). The CDR3 spans 14 residues. Trimming left V 2 bases short and J 5 bases short, with 12 bases between. The DNA of the CDR3 is TGTGCCAGCAGTTTAAGGCAGGGAAGAACTGAAGCTTTCTTT. Translating it yields CASSLRQGRTEAFF.

The rearrangement uses TRBV13 and TRBJ2-5; TRBD2 matches 14 bases. The V and J ends lost 5 bases and 10 bases, in that order; junction bases with no gene match: 3. CDR3 length: 13 amino acids. Germline V gives CDR1 PRHDT, CDR2 FYEKMQ (reference sequence). The CDR3 loop is CASSPGLAGDQYF. The CDR3 nucleotides read TGTGCCAGCAGCCCGGGACTAGCGGGAGACCAGTACTTC.

The chain combines TRBV4-2 with TRBJ2-7; TRBD2 agrees at 8 bases. V shed 0 bases, J shed 0 bases, and the junction held 13 bases outside the gene matches. Germline-derived CDR1 and CDR2 are LGHNA and YNFKEQ. The CDR3 contains 19 residues. In nucleotides, the CDR3 is TGTGCCAGCAGCCAAGATTCCGGAAGCGGGAGAATCGACTCCTACGAGCAGTACTTC. This sequence encodes CASSQDSGSGRIDSYEQYF.

V usage is TRBV9 and J usage is TRBJ2-2; TRBD2 aligns across 8 bases. The V and J ends lost 2 bases and 6 bases, in that order; junction bases with no gene match: 6. This CDR3 comprises 15 residues. CDR1 and CDR2 from the germline V gene are SGDLS and YYNGEE. In DNA form, the CDR3 reads TGTGCCAGCAGCGTCAAGTCGGGAGGGCCCGGGGAGCTGTTTTTT. Protein sequence: CASSVKSGGPGELFF.

V gene TRBV5-5 combines with J gene TRBJ1-4, with unresolved D. Germline values: CDR1 SGHKS, CDR2 YYEKEE (reference sequence). The CDR3 is 13 residues long. With 4 bases removed from V and 6 bases from J, the gap between germline ends came to 10 bases. The CDR3 sequence: CASSRYGDEKLFF. The CDR3, as DNA: TGTGCCAGCAGCCGCTACGGGGATGAAAAACTGTTTTTT.

The chain carries TRBV15 and TRBJ2-2; the match to TRBD1 covers 8 bases. The J segment lost 6 bases and the V segment lost 3 bases, leaving 3 bases of the junction unmatched. CDR1 LNHNV and CDR2 YYDKDF come from the germline V gene (reference sequence). This CDR3 is built from 14 residues. CDR3 sequence: CATSRDRVSGELFF. In DNA, the CDR3 is TGTGCCACCAGCAGGGACAGGGTCTCCGGGGAGCTGTTTTTT.

The V and J genes are TRBV6-4 and TRBJ2-3; D unclear. The length of the CDR3 is 13 residues. The germline V and J ends were trimmed by 5 bases and 0 bases, with 6 bases remaining between them. CDR1 and CDR2 from the germline V gene are MRHNA and SNTAGT. Here the CDR3 reads CASSKTSTDTQYF. The CDR3 nucleotides read TGTGCCAGCAGTAAGACAAGCACAGATACGCAGTATTTT.

The chain is built from TRBV4-2 and TRBJ1-2; D is unresolved. The CDR3 contains 15 residues. Trimming removed 0 bases from V and 1 base from J, with 9 bases in between. Germline CDR1 is LGHNA and CDR2 is YNFKEQ. Written as DNA, the CDR3 is TGTGCCAGCAGCCAAGAACGCTCACATAACTATGGCTACACCTTC. This translates into CASSQERSHNYGYTF.

The chain joins TRBV25-1 to TRBJ2-1, with no clear D. The germline V and J ends were trimmed by 9 bases and 0 bases, with 12 bases remaining between them. The CDR3 extends over 14 amino acids. Germline V gene data show CDR1 as MGHDK and CDR2 as SYGVNS. CDR3 protein: CASGNRDSYNEQFF. CDR3 nucleotide sequence: TGTGCCAGTGGAAACAGAGACTCCTACAATGAGCAGTTCTTC.

The V gene is TRBV25-1, the J gene TRBJ2-3, with 8 bases fitting TRBD2. There are 17 residues in the CDR3. Germline lookup yields CDR1 MGHDK and CDR2 SYGVNS. The ends lost 6 bases at V and 3 bases at J; junction bases unmatched: 14. CDR3 protein: CASSKGLVVGGTDTQYF. The CDR3 bases are TGTGCCAGCAGCAAGGGACTAGTCGTTGGCGGGACAGATACGCAGTATTTT.